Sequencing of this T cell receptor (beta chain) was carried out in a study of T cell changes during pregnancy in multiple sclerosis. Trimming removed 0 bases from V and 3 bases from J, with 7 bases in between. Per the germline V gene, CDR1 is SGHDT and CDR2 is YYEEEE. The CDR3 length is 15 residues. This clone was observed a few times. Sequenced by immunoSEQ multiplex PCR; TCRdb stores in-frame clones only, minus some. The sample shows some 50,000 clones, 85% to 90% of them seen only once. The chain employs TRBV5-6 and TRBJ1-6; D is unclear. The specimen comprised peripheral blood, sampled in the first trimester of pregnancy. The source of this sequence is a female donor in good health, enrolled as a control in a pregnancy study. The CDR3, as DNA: TGTGCCAGCAGCTTGGGAGGGTTCTATAATTCACCCCTCCACTTT. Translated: CASSLGGFYNSPLHF.